The rows below give T cell receptor beta chains drawn from one sample of a study of blood T cell repertoires in COVID-19. TCRdb's copy holds only in-frame clones and misses some; the assay was immunoSEQ multiplex PCR. The sample contains 250,000 to 350,000 clones, over 75% of which appear only once. The sample was peripheral blood. These receptors were obtained from a woman in her sixties or seventies with acute or convalescent COVID-19. The CDR3 runs from the conserved cysteine through the conserved F or W. Fields, in order: V gene, clone size, J gene, D gene, CDR3 DNA, CDR3 protein. D genes are given only for firm matches. A row's size may be missing; if present it is once, few, many or a size class.

>TRBV4-3|.|TRBJ2-7|.
TGCGCCAGCAGCCAAGAGGCGCGGGGAGGCTACGAGCAGTACTTC
CASSQEARGGYEQYF
>TRBV12-3/TRBV12-4|.|TRBJ1-1|.
TGTGCCAGCAGTTTAGTGCAGGGCACTGAAGCTTTCTTT
CASSLVQGTEAFF
>TRBV6-6|.|TRBJ2-7|.
TGTGCCAGCATAAGGGGGGCGGGAGCCAACTACGAGCAGTACTTC
CASIRGAGANYEQYF
>TRBV10-2|once|TRBJ2-7|.
TGCGCCAGCAGTGTGCCCGGGATACAGTCCTACGAGCAGTACTTC
CASSVPGIQSYEQYF
>TRBV27|.|TRBJ1-3|TRBD1
TGTGCCAGCAGTTCCACGGGACAGAGCTCTGGAAACACCATATATTTT
CASSSTGQSSGNTIYF
>TRBV7-2|.|TRBJ2-2|.
TGTGCCAGCAGCTTAGGGAGGGGGCTTGACACCGGGGAGCTGTTTTTT
CASSLGRGLDTGELFF
>TRBV7-9|.|TRBJ1-1|.
TGTGCCAGTCTCCAGGGTAACACTGAAGCTTTCTTT
CASLQGNTEAFF
>TRBV6-2/TRBV6-3|.|TRBJ1-1|.
TGTGCCAGCAGCCCCCAGGGAACTGAAGCTTTCTTT
CASSPQGTEAFF
>TRBV5-6|.|TRBJ2-7|TRBD1
TGTGCCAGCAGCTTGGAAGACAGGGGGCCCTACGAGCAGTACTTC
CASSLEDRGPYEQYF
>TRBV2|once|TRBJ1-5|TRBD1
TGTGCCAGCAGGCCCGACAGGGCGCGGAGCAATCAGCCCCAGCATTTT
CASRPDRARSNQPQHF
>TRBV27|.|TRBJ2-3|TRBD1
TGTGCCAGCAGTTTATCGAGACAGGGGAGGAGTAATACGCAGTATTTT
CASSLSRQGRSNTQYF
>TRBV11-3|.|TRBJ2-2|.
TGTGCCAGCAGCTTAGAAGGCTTAGGGGCGAACACCGGGGAGCTGTTTTTT
CASSLEGLGANTGELFF
>TRBV11-2|once|TRBJ2-6|.
TGTGCCAGCAGCCGACAGAGCCTAGTTACTGGGGCCAACGTCCTGACTTTC
CASSRQSLVTGANVLTF
>TRBV5-4|once|TRBJ2-7|.
TGTGCCAGCAGCTTGGTCGTCGGGTCCTCCTACGAGCAGTACTTC
CASSLVVGSSYEQYF
>TRBV6-6|once|TRBJ1-1|TRBD1
TGTGCCAGCAGCCGAAGACAGGGAAAGATGAACACTGAAGCTTTCTTT
CASSRRQGKMNTEAFF
>TRBV9|.|TRBJ1-2|TRBD1
TGTGCCAGCAGCGTAGGACAGGGGGCGGACAACTATGGCTACACCTTC
CASSVGQGADNYGYTF
>TRBV6-5|.|TRBJ2-7|.
TGTGCCAGCAGTAAACCCGACAGCACCTACGAGCAGTACTTC
CASSKPDSTYEQYF
>TRBV3-1/TRBV3-2|.|TRBJ1-3|.
TGTGCCAGCAGCCAAGCCCGGAGGGGAAACACCATATATTTT
CASSQARRGNTIYF
>TRBV9|.|TRBJ2-1|.
TGTGCCAGCAGCGTAGATCGCCGGTACAGGATGGGAAATGAGCAGTTCTTC
CASSVDRRYRMGNEQFF
>TRBV5-6|.|TRBJ1-4|TRBD1
TGTGCCAGCAGCTACAACTCCAGGACAGGGGGTGAAAAACTGTTTTTT
CASSYNSRTGGEKLFF
>TRBV15|.|TRBJ1-3|.
TGTGCCACCAGCAGACCCCAGTCTGGAAACACCATATATTTT
CATSRPQSGNTIYF
>TRBV5-1|.|TRBJ2-1|.
TGCGCCAGCATTCCAGGGGGGTCCTACAATGAGCAGTTCTTC
CASIPGGSYNEQFF
>TRBV6-2/TRBV6-3|.|TRBJ2-7|TRBD2
TGTGCCAGCAGCCTGACTAGCGGTCCGAGTTACGAGCAGTACTTC
CASSLTSGPSYEQYF
>TRBV6-6|.|TRBJ2-7|.
TGTGCCAGCAGTTACGTGGCAGGGTTCTACGAGCAGTACTTC
CASSYVAGFYEQYF
>TRBV2|.|TRBJ2-5|.
TGTGCCAGCATAACCGGGAGTCAAGAGACCCAGTACTTC
CASITGSQETQYF
>TRBV5-1|.|TRBJ2-5|TRBD1
TGCGCCAGCAGCATCCGCGGACAGGGAGGAGAGACCCAGTACTTC
CASSIRGQGGETQYF
>TRBV11-3|few|TRBJ2-1|TRBD2
TGTGCCAGCAGCCCCGGACCCATACTAGCGGGAGGTGAGCAGTTCTTC
CASSPGPILAGGEQFF
>TRBV29-1|.|TRBJ1-1|TRBD1
TGCAGCTGTGCCGGGACAGCGAACACTGAAGCTTTCTTT
CSCAGTANTEAFF
>TRBV7-3|few|TRBJ1-2|.
TGTGCCAGCAGCTTAGGACACCCCAGCTATGGCTACACCTTC
CASSLGHPSYGYTF
>TRBV6-6|.|TRBJ1-1|TRBD1
TGTGCCAGCAGCCTGGGACAGGGTAACACTGAAGCTTTCTTT
CASSLGQGNTEAFF
>TRBV5-5|.|TRBJ2-7|.
TGTGCCAGCAGCTTGTTAACCGGGACAACCTACGAGCAGTACTTC
CASSLLTGTTYEQYF
>TRBV11-2|few|TRBJ1-2|TRBD1
TGTGCCAGCACCGCAGGGGGCGTTGGCTACACCTTC
CASTAGGVGYTF
>TRBV14|once|TRBJ1-2|TRBD1
TGTGCCAGCAGCCCCCGGGACAGGGGGCGAAAGAATGGCTACACCTTC
CASSPRDRGRKNGYTF
>TRBV29-1|.|TRBJ1-2|TRBD1
TGCAGCGCCAATTGGGGACAGGGGAACTCTGGCTACACCTTC
CSANWGQGNSGYTF
>TRBV11-3|.|TRBJ2-6|.
TGTGCCAGCAGCTTAGATCTCACAACTGGGGCCAACGTCCTGACTTTC
CASSLDLTTGANVLTF
>TRBV9|.|TRBJ2-2|.
TGTGCCAGCAGCCCCCCCCCAATGAACACCGGGGAGCTGTTTTTT
CASSPPPMNTGELFF
>TRBV5-5|.|TRBJ2-1|.
TGTGCCAGCAGCTTGGTAGATGAGCAGTTCTTC
CASSLVDEQFF
>TRBV6-6|.|TRBJ1-2|.
TGTGCCAGCAGACTACAGGACCTCTATGGCTACACCTTC
CASRLQDLYGYTF
>TRBV27|.|TRBJ1-1|.
TGTGCCAGCAGTTTAGGCGGGATGAGGACTGAAGCTTTCTTT
CASSLGGMRTEAFF
>TRBV19|.|TRBJ2-1|TRBD1
TGTGCCAGTACCTTGGGACAGGGCTACGAGCAGTTCTTC
CASTLGQGYEQFF
>TRBV7-9|.|TRBJ2-7|.
TGTGCCAGCAGCTTACACACAAGCGAGCAGTACTTC
CASSLHTSEQYF
>TRBV7-3|.|TRBJ2-3|.
TGTGCCAGCAGCTTAGATGACTACTCCAACACAGATACGCAGTATTTT
CASSLDDYSNTDTQYF
>TRBV6-5|.|TRBJ1-5|.
TGTGCCAGCAGTTACCGGGATCAGCCCCAGCATTTT
CASSYRDQPQHF
>TRBV29-1|.|TRBJ2-3|TRBD2
TGCAGCGTTGAAGGGACTAGCGGGAGTTCAGATACGCAGTATTTT
CSVEGTSGSSDTQYF
>TRBV4-3|.|TRBJ1-2|TRBD1
TGCGCCAGCAGCCAGGAGACAGGGGATGGCTACACCTTC
CASSQETGDGYTF
>TRBV2|.|TRBJ1-4|.
TGTGCCAGCAGCGGACAGTTTAGTGAAAAACTGTTTTTT
CASSGQFSEKLFF
>TRBV19|few|TRBJ1-5|TRBD1
TGTGCCAGTATTGACAGGGCGGGTCAGCCCCAGCATTTT
CASIDRAGQPQHF
>TRBV6-2/TRBV6-3|.|TRBJ2-2|TRBD1
TGTGCCAGCAGTTACGGGACAGTTAGCACCGGGGAGCTGTTTTTT
CASSYGTVSTGELFF
>TRBV4-2|.|TRBJ1-1|.
TGTGCCAGCAGCCAAGTCACAGGGTCGGACACTGAAGCTTTCTTT
CASSQVTGSDTEAFF
>TRBV24-1|.|TRBJ2-1|TRBD2
TGTGCCACCAGTGACCACGGACTAGCCGATGAGCAGTTCTTC
CATSDHGLADEQFF
>TRBV19|.|TRBJ1-1|.
TGTGCCAGTAGTAGGGCTTTTAGAAACACTGAAGCTTTCTTT
CASSRAFRNTEAFF
>TRBV7-9|.|TRBJ1-5|TRBD1
TGTGCCAGCAGCGGACAGGGGAGAAATCAGCCCCAGCATTTT
CASSGQGRNQPQHF